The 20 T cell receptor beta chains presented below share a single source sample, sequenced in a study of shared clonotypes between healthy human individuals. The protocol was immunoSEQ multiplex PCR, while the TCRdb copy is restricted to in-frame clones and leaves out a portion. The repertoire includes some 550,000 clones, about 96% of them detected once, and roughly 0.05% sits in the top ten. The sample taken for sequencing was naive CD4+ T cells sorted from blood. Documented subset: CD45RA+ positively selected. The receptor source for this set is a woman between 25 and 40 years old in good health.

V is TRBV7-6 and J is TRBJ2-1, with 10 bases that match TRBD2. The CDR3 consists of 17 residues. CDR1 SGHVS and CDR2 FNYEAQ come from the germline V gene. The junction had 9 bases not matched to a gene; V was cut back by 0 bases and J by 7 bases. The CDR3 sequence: CASSLALSAGGPNEQFF. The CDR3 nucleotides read TGTGCCAGCAGCTTAGCGCTGTCAGCGGGAGGGCCGAATGAGCAGTTCTTC. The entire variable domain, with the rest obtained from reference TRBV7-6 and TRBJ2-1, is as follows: GAGVSQSPRYKVTKRGQDVALRCDPISGHVSLYWYRQALGQGPEFLTYFNYEAQQDKSGLPNDRFSAERPEGSISTLTIQRTEQRDSAMYRCASSLALSAGGPNEQFFGPGTRLTVL.

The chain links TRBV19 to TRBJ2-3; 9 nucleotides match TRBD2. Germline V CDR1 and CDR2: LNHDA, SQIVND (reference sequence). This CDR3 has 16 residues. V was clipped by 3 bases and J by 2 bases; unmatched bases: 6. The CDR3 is CASSIRLAEHTDTQYF. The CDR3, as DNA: TGTGCCAGTAGTATCCGACTAGCGGAACACACAGATACGCAGTATTTT.

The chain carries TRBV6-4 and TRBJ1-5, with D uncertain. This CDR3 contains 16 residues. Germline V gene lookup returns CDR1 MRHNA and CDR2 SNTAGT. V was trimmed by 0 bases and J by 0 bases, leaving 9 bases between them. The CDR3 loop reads CASSDSGRDSNQPQHF. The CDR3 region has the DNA TGTGCCAGCAGTGACTCTGGCAGAGATAGCAATCAGCCCCAGCATTTT.

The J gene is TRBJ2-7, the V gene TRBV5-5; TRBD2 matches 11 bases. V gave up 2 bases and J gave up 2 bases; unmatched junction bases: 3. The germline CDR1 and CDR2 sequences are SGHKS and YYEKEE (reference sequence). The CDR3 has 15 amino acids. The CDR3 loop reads CASSFPGLAAYEQYF. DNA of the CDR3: TGTGCCAGCAGCTTTCCGGGACTAGCGGCCTACGAGCAGTACTTC.

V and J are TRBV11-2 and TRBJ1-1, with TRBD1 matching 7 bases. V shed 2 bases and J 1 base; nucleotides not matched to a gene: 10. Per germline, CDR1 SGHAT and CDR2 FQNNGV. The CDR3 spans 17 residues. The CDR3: CASSLRDRVVANTEAFF. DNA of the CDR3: TGTGCCAGCAGCTTAAGAGACAGGGTGGTGGCGAACACTGAAGCTTTCTTT.

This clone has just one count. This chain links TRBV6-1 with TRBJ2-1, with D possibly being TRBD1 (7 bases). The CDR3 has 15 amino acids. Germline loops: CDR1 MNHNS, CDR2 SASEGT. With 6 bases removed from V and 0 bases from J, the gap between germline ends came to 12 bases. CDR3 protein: CASRRDRNSYNEQFF. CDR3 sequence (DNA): TGTGCCAGCAGGCGGGACAGAAACTCCTACAATGAGCAGTTCTTC.

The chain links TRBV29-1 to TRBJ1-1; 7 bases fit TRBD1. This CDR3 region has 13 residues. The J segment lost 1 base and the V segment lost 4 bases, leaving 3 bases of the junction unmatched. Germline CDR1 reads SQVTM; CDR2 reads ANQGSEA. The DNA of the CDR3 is TGCAGCGTTGGTTGGGACAGGAACACTGAAGCTTTCTTT. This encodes CSVGWDRNTEAFF.

This CDR3 is CASRYAYEQFF. CDR3 bases: TGTGCCAGCAGGTATGCGTATGAGCAGTTCTTC. The chain carries TRBV2 and TRBJ2-1; D gene uncertain. Between the trimmed V and J ends, which lost 6 bases and 8 bases, there was a span of 8 bases. The germline V gene has CDR1 SNHLY and CDR2 FYNNEI. The CDR3 covers 11 residues.

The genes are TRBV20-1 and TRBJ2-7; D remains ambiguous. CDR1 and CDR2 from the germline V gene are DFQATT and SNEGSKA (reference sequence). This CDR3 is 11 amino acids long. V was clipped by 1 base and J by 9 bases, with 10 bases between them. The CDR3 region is CSARVAAGQYF. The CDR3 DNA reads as TGCAGTGCTAGAGTCGCCGCCGGGCAGTACTTC.

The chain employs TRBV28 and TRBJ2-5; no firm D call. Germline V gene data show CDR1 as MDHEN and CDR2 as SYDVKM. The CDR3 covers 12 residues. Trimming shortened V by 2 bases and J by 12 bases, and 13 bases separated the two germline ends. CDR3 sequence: CASSLVSTRKYF. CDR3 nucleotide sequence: TGTGCCAGCAGTTTAGTGTCGACCCGAAAGTACTTC.

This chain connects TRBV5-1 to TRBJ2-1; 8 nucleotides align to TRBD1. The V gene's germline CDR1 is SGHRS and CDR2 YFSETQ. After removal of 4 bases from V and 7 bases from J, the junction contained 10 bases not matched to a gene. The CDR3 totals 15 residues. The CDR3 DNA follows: TGCGCCAGCAGCCAGCAGGGGGCGAGAGGGAATGAGCAGTTCTTC. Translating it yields CASSQQGARGNEQFF.

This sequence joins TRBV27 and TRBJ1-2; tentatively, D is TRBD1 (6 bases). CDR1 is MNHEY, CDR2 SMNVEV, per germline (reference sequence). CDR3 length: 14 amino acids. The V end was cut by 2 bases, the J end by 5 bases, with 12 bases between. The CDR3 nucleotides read TGTGCCAGCAGTTTACTACAGGGTCAATATGGCTACACCTTC. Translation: CASSLLQGQYGYTF.

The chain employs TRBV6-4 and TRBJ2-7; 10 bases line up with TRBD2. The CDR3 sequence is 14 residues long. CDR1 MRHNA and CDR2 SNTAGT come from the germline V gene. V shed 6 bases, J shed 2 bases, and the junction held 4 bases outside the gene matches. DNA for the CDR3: TGTGCCAGCAGAAAGCGGGAGGGACCCTACGAGCAGTACTTC. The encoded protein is CASRKREGPYEQYF.

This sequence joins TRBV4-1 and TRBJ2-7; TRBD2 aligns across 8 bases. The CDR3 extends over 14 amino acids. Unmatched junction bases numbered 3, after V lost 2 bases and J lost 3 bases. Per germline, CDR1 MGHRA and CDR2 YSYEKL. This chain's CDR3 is CASSQTGRDYEQYF. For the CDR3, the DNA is TGCGCCAGCAGCCAAACCGGGAGGGACTACGAGCAGTACTTC.

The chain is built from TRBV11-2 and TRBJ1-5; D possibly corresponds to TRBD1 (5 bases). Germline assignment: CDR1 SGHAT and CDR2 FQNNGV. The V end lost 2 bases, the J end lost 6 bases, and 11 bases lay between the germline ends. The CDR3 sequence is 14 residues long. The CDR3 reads CASSLWGSGQPQHF. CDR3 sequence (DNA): TGTGCCAGCAGCTTATGGGGCTCAGGTCAGCCCCAGCATTTT.

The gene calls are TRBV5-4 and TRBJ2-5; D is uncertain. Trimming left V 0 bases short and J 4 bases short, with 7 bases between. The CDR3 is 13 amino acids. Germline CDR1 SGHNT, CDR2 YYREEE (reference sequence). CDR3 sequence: CASSLVTAETQYF. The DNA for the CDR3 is TGTGCCAGCAGCTTGGTTACAGCAGAGACCCAGTACTTC. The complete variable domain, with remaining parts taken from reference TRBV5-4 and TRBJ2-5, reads ETGVTQSPTHLIKTRGQQVTLRCSSQSGHNTVSWYQQALGQGPQFIFQYYREEENGRGNFPPRFSGLQFPNYSSELNVNALELDDSALYLCASSLVTAETQYFGPGTRLLVL.

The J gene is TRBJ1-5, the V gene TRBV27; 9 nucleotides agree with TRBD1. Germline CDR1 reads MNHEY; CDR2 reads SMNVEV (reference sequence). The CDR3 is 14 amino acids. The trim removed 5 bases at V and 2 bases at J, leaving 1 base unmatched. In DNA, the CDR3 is TGTGCCAGCAGTGGGGACAGGGGCAATCAGCCCCAGCATTTT. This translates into CASSGDRGNQPQHF.

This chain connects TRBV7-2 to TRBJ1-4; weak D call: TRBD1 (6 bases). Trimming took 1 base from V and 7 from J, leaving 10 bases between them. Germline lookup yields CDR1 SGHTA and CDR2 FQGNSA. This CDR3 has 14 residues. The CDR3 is CASSLGGLGEKLFF. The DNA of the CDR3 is TGTGCCAGCAGCTTAGGGGGGCTAGGTGAAAAACTGTTTTTT.

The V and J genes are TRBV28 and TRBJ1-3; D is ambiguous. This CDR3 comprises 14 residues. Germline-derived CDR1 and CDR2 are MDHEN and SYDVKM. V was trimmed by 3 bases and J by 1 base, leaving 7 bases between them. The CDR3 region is CASSLPGSGNTIYF. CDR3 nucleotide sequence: TGTGCCAGCAGTTTGCCGGGTTCTGGAAACACCATATATTTT.

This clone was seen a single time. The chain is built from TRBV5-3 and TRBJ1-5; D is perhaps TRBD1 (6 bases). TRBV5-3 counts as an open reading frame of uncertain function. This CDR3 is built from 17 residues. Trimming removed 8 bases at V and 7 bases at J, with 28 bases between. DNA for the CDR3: TGTGCCAGGTTGTTCGGCTACAGGGATATTCAGCGGCAGCCCCAGCATTTT. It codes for CARLFGYRDIQRQPQHF.